The rows below give T cell receptor beta chains drawn from one sample of a study of blood T cell repertoires in COVID-19. Repertoires were generated with immunoSEQ multiplex PCR, while TCRdb's copy carries only in-frame clones and drops some. Of fewer than 250,000 clones in the sample, 88% were seen once. Sequencing was performed on peripheral blood. The source of these receptors is a human donor in a cohort sampled during active COVID-19. The CDR3 runs from the conserved cysteine through the conserved F or W. The D gene is left open where the match is weak. Not every row has a clone size; where given, it reads once, few, many or a size class.

>TRBJ2-2|.|TRBV21-1|once
TGTGCCAGCAGCAAAAGGAAGAGGGATTGTCCCGGGGAGCTGTTTTTT
CASSKRKRDCPGELFF
>TRBJ1-5|TRBD1|TRBV2|few
TGTGCCAGCAGGATGACAGGGGGCTTACCTAATCAGCCCCAGCATTTT
CASRMTGGLPNQPQHF
>TRBJ2-7|.|TRBV28|once
TGTGCCAGCAAATTGAGCGGAGGGAGCTACGAGCAGTACTTC
CASKLSGGSYEQYF
>TRBJ2-3|.|TRBV5-1|.
TGCGCCAGCAGACGGGAGCTTAGCACAGATACGCAGTATTTT
CASRRELSTDTQYF
>TRBJ2-3|TRBD2|TRBV10-1|.
TGCGCCAGCAGTGACCGACTAGCTGGGCGAGATACGCAGTATTTT
CASSDRLAGRDTQYF
>TRBJ2-3|TRBD2|TRBV4-3|.
TGCGCCAGCAGCTCCCGGACTAGCGGGAGCACAGATACGCAGTATTTT
CASSSRTSGSTDTQYF
>TRBJ2-7|.|TRBV15|.
TGTGCCACCAGCAGAACAGGGTCCCACGAGCAGTACTTC
CATSRTGSHEQYF
>TRBJ2-4|.|TRBV13|.
TGTGCCAGCAGCCCACAGCCACTTTTAGCCAAAAACATTCAGTACTTC
CASSPQPLLAKNIQYF
>TRBJ1-1|.|TRBV4-2|.
TGTGCCAGCAGCCAAGATGGGGGCAGGATAGGTGGGGGCTCTGAAGCTTTCTTT
CASSQDGGRIGGGSEAFF
>TRBJ2-5|.|TRBV10-3|.
TGTGCCATCAGTGAGAGATCTTCGGGTCGGAGAGAGACCCAGTACTTC
CAISERSSGRRETQYF
>TRBJ2-7|.|TRBV10-1|few
TGCGCCAGCAGCGGAGCGGACAGCTACGAGCAGTACTTC
CASSGADSYEQYF
>TRBJ2-2|TRBD2|TRBV28|.
TGTGCCAGCAGACTTAGGACTAGCGGGAGGACGAACACCGGGGAGCTGTTTTTT
CASRLRTSGRTNTGELFF
>TRBJ1-4|.|TRBV7-9|.
TGTGCCAGCAGCTTGGAGAGGACACGGCGTGAAAAACTGTTTTTT
CASSLERTRREKLFF
>TRBJ2-1|TRBD2|TRBV25-1|.
TGTGCCAGCAGTAAAGCGGGACCCTCCTACAATGAGCAGTTCTTC
CASSKAGPSYNEQFF
>TRBJ2-5|.|TRBV9|few
TGTGCCAGCAGCGAGGGCGGGCTAGCGGAGACCCAGTACTTC
CASSEGGLAETQYF
>TRBJ2-2|TRBD2|TRBV30|.
TGTGCCTGGAGTGCTTTAGCGGGAGGCTTCAGCGGGGAGCTGTTTTTT
CAWSALAGGFSGELFF
>TRBJ1-1|.|TRBV10-3|.
TGTGCCATCAGTGAAGGGGGAGGGGACACTGAAGCTTTCTTT
CAISEGGGDTEAFF
>TRBJ1-2|TRBD1|TRBV10-3|once
TGTGCCATCAGGCGCCCCCAGGGGGAAGGCTACACCTTC
CAIRRPQGEGYTF
>TRBJ1-6|.|TRBV27|few
TGTGCCAGCAGAGTTGACAGTCCGAATTCACCCCTCCACTTT
CASRVDSPNSPLHF
>TRBJ2-1|TRBD2|TRBV27|.
TGTGCCAGCAGCTTATCCCCGGGGGGGCTCTACAATGAGCAGTTCTTC
CASSLSPGGLYNEQFF
>TRBJ1-5|.|TRBV10-3|.
TGTGCCATCAGTGGTTCGGCGGGCCAGCCCCAGCATTTT
CAISGSAGQPQHF
>TRBJ1-1|TRBD1|TRBV5-1|.
TGCGCCAGCAGCTTGGAGGGGGCGGACACTGAAGCTTTCTTT
CASSLEGADTEAFF
>TRBJ2-7|TRBD2|TRBV18|.
TGTGCCAGCTCACCCGGGACTAGCGGGATCTACGAGCAGTACTTC
CASSPGTSGIYEQYF
>TRBJ1-2|.|TRBV9|.
TGTGCCAGCAGCGTCGGCACAGGGTATAGCTATGGCTACACCTTC
CASSVGTGYSYGYTF
>TRBJ2-7|TRBD2|TRBV6-6|.
TGTGCCAGCAGTCCCGACCCGGGGGGGGGTACCGTCTACGAGCAGTACTTC
CASSPDPGGGTVYEQYF
>TRBJ1-2|.|TRBV7-9|.
TGTGCCAGCAGTCGGACACTTCCTTATGGCTACACCTTC
CASSRTLPYGYTF
>TRBJ1-2|TRBD1|TRBV2|.
TGTGCCAGCACGAAGGGACAGCCCTATGGCTACACCTTC
CASTKGQPYGYTF
>TRBJ2-2|.|TRBV6-2/TRBV6-3|.
.
CASSFFGQVDGELFF
>TRBJ1-3|.|TRBV7-9|few
TGTGCCAGCAGCCTTGAGGACAACTCTGGAAACACCATATATTTT
CASSLEDNSGNTIYF
>TRBJ1-1|TRBD1|TRBV9|.
TGTGCCAGCAGCTTCGGGACAGCAAACACTGAAGCTTTCTTT
CASSFGTANTEAFF
>TRBJ2-5|.|TRBV25-1|once
TGTGCCAGCAGGGGGACGGGGGAAAGACAGACCCAGTACTTC
CASRGTGERQTQYF
>TRBJ1-1|TRBD1|TRBV6-5|once
TGTGCCAGCCGTACAGGGGGATCGAGCACTGAAGCTTTCTTT
CASRTGGSSTEAFF
>TRBJ2-4|TRBD1|TRBV28|.
TGTGCCAGCAGTTCGGGACAGGAGCGCATTCAGTACTTC
CASSSGQERIQYF
>TRBJ1-1|.|TRBV29-1|.
TGCAGCGTTGAGAGGCAGGGGAACACTGAAGCTTTCTTT
CSVERQGNTEAFF
>TRBJ2-1|TRBD2|TRBV9|.
TGTGCCAGCAGCGTAATAGCGGGGGGGCAAGGTGAGCAGTTCTTC
CASSVIAGGQGEQFF
>TRBJ2-1|TRBD2|TRBV11-2|.
TGTGCCAGCAGCTTTGGAGCGGGGGTTAGCTCCTACAATGAGCAGTTCTTC
CASSFGAGVSSYNEQFF
>TRBJ2-1|TRBD2|TRBV7-2|.
TGTGCCAGCAGACTCGTCACGGGGGGGAACAATGAGCAGTTCTTC
CASRLVTGGNNEQFF
>TRBJ1-1|.|TRBV7-8|.
TGTGCCAGCAGCTTAGTCAAGAACACTGAAGCTTTCTTT
CASSLVKNTEAFF
>TRBJ1-3|.|TRBV4-3|.
TGCGCCAGCAGCCAAGTCGGTACAGGGATGAGCTCTGGAAACACCATATATTTT
CASSQVGTGMSSGNTIYF
>TRBJ2-3|TRBD2|TRBV10-3|.
TGTGCCATCAGACTAGCGGGGGCGAGCACAGATACGCAGTATTTT
CAIRLAGASTDTQYF
>TRBJ2-6|.|TRBV5-8|.
TGTGCCAGCAGCCCGGGAGGGGCCAACGTCCTGACTTTC
CASSPGGANVLTF
>TRBJ2-3|TRBD2|TRBV28|once
TGTGCCAGCAGTTTTAGAACTAGCGGGATGCGCACAGATACGCAGTATTTT
CASSFRTSGMRTDTQYF
>TRBJ2-1|TRBD1|TRBV6-2/TRBV6-3|.
TGTGCCAGCAGTTACTCGGGACAGGGAGTGGATGAGCAGTTCTTC
CASSYSGQGVDEQFF
>TRBJ2-5|.|TRBV6-5|few
TGTGCCAGCAAGGCGAGCGTGACCTTTGGAGGGACCCAGTACTTC
CASKASVTFGGTQYF
>TRBJ2-5|TRBD2|TRBV5-1|.
TGCGCCAGCAGCTCATTACCGACTAGCGGATCAGAGACCCAGTACTTC
CASSSLPTSGSETQYF
>TRBJ2-7|TRBD1|TRBV3-1/TRBV3-2|.
TGTGCCAGCAGCCAAGTGGGACAGGGGGCAAACTACGAGCAGTACTTC
CASSQVGQGANYEQYF
>TRBJ1-1|TRBD1|TRBV5-6|.
TGTGCCAGCAGCGGAGACAGGGACACTGAAGCTTTCTTT
CASSGDRDTEAFF
>TRBJ2-3|TRBD2|TRBV15|.
TGTGCCACCAGCAGGGGGGGGGAGCGCTCCACAGATACGCAGTATTTT
CATSRGGERSTDTQYF
>TRBJ1-2|.|TRBV3-1/TRBV3-2|.
TGTGCCAGCAGCTACGGACAGAGCACCGCTGGCTACACCTTC
CASSYGQSTAGYTF
>TRBJ1-4|TRBD1|TRBV5-1|.
TGCGCCAGCAGTGGACAGGGGAGGGAAAAACTGTTTTTT
CASSGQGREKLFF
>TRBJ2-1|.|TRBV9|once
TGTGCCAGCAGCGCAGACGGACAGTCCTACAATGAGCAGTTCTTC
CASSADGQSYNEQFF
>TRBJ1-6|.|TRBV7-8|.
TGTGCCAGCAGCCGAGGGAGGAGGCCTAATTCACCCCTCCACTTT
CASSRGRRPNSPLHF
>TRBJ2-7|TRBD2|TRBV2|.
TGTGCCAGCCTTCTAGCGGGAATAATCTCCTACGAGCAGTACTTC
CASLLAGIISYEQYF
>TRBJ1-2|.|TRBV10-2|.
TGCGCCAGCGGGGAAGGACAAAACTATGGCTACACCTTC
CASGEGQNYGYTF